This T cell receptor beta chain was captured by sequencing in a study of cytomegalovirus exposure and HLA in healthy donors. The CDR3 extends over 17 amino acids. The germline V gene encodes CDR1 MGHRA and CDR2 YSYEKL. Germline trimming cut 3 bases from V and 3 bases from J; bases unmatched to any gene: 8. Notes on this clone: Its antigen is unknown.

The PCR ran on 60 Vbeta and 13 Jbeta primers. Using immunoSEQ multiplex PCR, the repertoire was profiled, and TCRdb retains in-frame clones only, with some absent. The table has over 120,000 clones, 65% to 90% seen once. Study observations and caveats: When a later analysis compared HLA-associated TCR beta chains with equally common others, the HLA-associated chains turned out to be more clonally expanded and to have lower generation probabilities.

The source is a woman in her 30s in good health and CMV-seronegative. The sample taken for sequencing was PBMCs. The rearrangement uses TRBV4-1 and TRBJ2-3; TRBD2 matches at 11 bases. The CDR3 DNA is TGCGCCAGCAGCCAGACGCTAGCGGGAGGTGCTACAGATACGCAGTATTTT. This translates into CASSQTLAGGATDTQYF.